What follows are 25 T cell receptor beta chains derived from one specimen sequenced in a study of shared clonotypes between healthy human individuals. Sequencing used immunoSEQ multiplex PCR; TCRdb keeps in-frame clones, though not all of them. The sample shows around 690,000 clones, 90% of them seen only once. Sequenced sample: memory CD8+ T cells from PBMCs. Sample subset: CD45RO+ cells pooled with CCR7-negative TemRA cells. The receptor source for this set is a man younger than 35 in good health. Some clones in this sample may be carry-over from other donors' samples.

This clone was observed a handful of times. This chain joins TRBV7-6 and TRBJ2-7; unclear D gene. Germline-derived CDR1 and CDR2 are SGHVS and FNYEAQ. The V end was cut by 2 bases, the J end by 0 bases, with 8 bases between. The CDR3 contains 14 residues. The CDR3 loop reads CASSLSTSSYEQYF. CDR3 DNA sequence: TGTGCCAGCAGCTTATCAACGAGCTCCTACGAGCAGTACTTC.

The V and J genes are TRBV11-2 and TRBJ2-7, with 8 bases aligning to TRBD1. The germline CDR1 and CDR2 sequences are SGHAT and FQNNGV. V was pared by 5 bases and J by 5 bases, with 14 bases of the junction left unmatched. The CDR3 is made up of 16 amino acids. CDR3 region: CASSLNSGGRGNEQYF. The DNA of the CDR3 is TGTGCCAGCAGCCTGAACTCAGGGGGCCGGGGGAACGAGCAGTACTTC.

This chain links TRBV5-5 with TRBJ2-7; 7 bases map to TRBD2. V lost 7 bases to trimming and J lost 2 bases; unmatched junction nucleotides: 3. Germline loops: CDR1 SGHKS, CDR2 YYEKEE (reference sequence). The length of the CDR3 is 12 residues. The CDR3: CASRGLAYEQYF. As DNA, the CDR3 is TGTGCCAGCCGCGGACTAGCCTACGAGCAGTACTTC.

The rearrangement links TRBV5-5 to TRBJ2-7; 7 bases align to TRBD1. The V segment lost 4 bases and the J segment 2 bases; nucleotides outside the gene matches: 15. Germline loops: CDR1 SGHKS, CDR2 YYEKEE (reference sequence). This CDR3 spans 17 amino acids. Here the CDR3 reads CASSLTGAHPRTYEQYF. The CDR3 nucleotides read TGTGCCAGCAGCCTTACAGGGGCCCACCCTAGAACCTACGAGCAGTACTTC.

The genes are TRBV27 and TRBJ2-5; possible D gene TRBD2, 6 bases. The CDR3 is 16 residues long. CDR1 is MNHEY, CDR2 SMNVEV, per germline (reference sequence). Deletions cut 1 base from V and 2 bases from J, with 14 bases between. DNA for the CDR3: TGTGCCAGCAGTTTATTGGGGGGTACCTCACAAGAGACCCAGTACTTC. As protein: CASSLLGGTSQETQYF.

The rearrangement links TRBV7-9 to TRBJ2-1; D remains unclear. V lost 7 bases and J 9 bases, leaving 10 bases between the germline ends. CDR1 and CDR2 from the germline V gene are SEHNR and FQNEAQ (reference sequence). This CDR3 is 11 amino acids long. The CDR3 here is CASIEDFEQFF. CDR3 DNA sequence: TGTGCCAGCATAGAAGATTTTGAGCAGTTCTTC.

J is TRBJ1-1 and V is TRBV28; no clear D gene. CDR3 size: 12 residues. Germline assignment: CDR1 MDHEN and CDR2 SYDVKM. V gave up 2 bases and J gave up 10 bases, with 11 bases separating them. CDR3 nucleotides: TGTGCCAGCAGTTTACACCCATTAAGAGCTTTCTTT. It codes for CASSLHPLRAFF.

This clone was counted once. V is TRBV10-2 and J is TRBJ2-7; 8 bases fit TRBD1. This CDR3 contains 14 residues. Germline values: CDR1 WSHSY, CDR2 SAAADI. V lost 5 bases, J lost 6 bases, and 9 bases stayed unmatched. The CDR3 loop is CASSQTGEVFEQYF. The CDR3 DNA reads TGCGCCAGCAGTCAGACAGGGGAGGTCTTCGAGCAGTACTTC.

The CDR3 nucleotides read TGTGCCAGCAGTTCACGTTTTTCGGGGGGCGCGGAGACCCAGTACTTC. Amino acid sequence: CASSSRFSGGAETQYF. The chain joins TRBV28 to TRBJ2-5, with TRBD2 as a possible D gene (7 bases). The germline gives CDR1 MDHEN, CDR2 SYDVKM. This CDR3 is 16 amino acids long. Trimming pared 4 bases from V and 5 bases from J, leaving 20 bases between.

The chain couples TRBV7-8 to TRBJ2-5; 13 nucleotides agree with TRBD2. Germline V gene data show CDR1 as SGHVS and CDR2 as FQNEAQ. V shed 4 bases and J 2 bases; nucleotides not matched to a gene: 4. The CDR3 length is 16 residues. The CDR3 sequence is CASSSGLAGRQETQYF. CDR3 sequence (DNA): TGTGCCAGCAGCTCGGGACTAGCGGGGCGACAAGAGACCCAGTACTTC.

This chain joins TRBV6-6 and TRBJ2-5; tentatively, D is TRBD1 (6 bases). The end of the DNA fits TRBJ2-7 better, so the J call may be wrong. CDR1 and CDR2 from the germline V gene are MNHNY and SVGAGI (reference sequence). The CDR3 consists of 13 residues. In DNA, the CDR3 is TGTGCCAGCAGTTACTCTTTGACAGGCGAGCAGTACTTC. It codes for CASSYSLTGEQYF.

This clone was detected only once. The sample holds other DNA sequences that translate to the same CDR3. The V and J genes are TRBV7-7 and TRBJ1-4; maybe TRBD1 (6 bases). The CDR3 is made up of 15 amino acids. Trimming removed 5 bases at V and 5 bases at J, with 15 bases between. Looked up from germline, CDR1 is SSHAT and CDR2 is FNYEAQ (reference sequence). This chain's CDR3 is CASSPGTGINEKLFF. For the CDR3, the DNA is TGTGCCAGCAGCCCAGGAACAGGGATAAATGAAAAACTGTTTTTT.

The chain joins TRBV29-1 to TRBJ1-1; tentative D call: TRBD1 (5 bases). Trimming took off 4 bases at V and 5 bases at J, with 14 bases between the two ends. Germline V gene data show CDR1 as SQVTM and CDR2 as ANQGSEA. The CDR3 runs to 13 residues. CDR3 sequence: CSVAVGTATEAFF. The CDR3 DNA is TGCAGCGTTGCCGTAGGGACGGCGACTGAAGCTTTCTTT.

CDR3 amino acids: CASSPLWAYNEQFF. In DNA, the CDR3 is TGTGCCAGTAGTCCTTTGTGGGCCTACAATGAGCAGTTCTTC. This chain links TRBV19 with TRBJ2-1, with D unclear. V lost 5 bases to trimming and J lost 2 bases, with 10 bases between them. CDR1 and CDR2 from the germline V gene are LNHDA and SQIVND (reference sequence). CDR3 length: 14 amino acids.

The genes are TRBV11-2 and TRBJ2-7; no clear D. Trimming took off 0 bases at V and 0 bases at J, with 3 bases between the two ends. The CDR3 sequence is 13 residues long. Germline loops: CDR1 SGHAT, CDR2 FQNNGV. CDR3 residues: CASSLEGSYEQYF. The CDR3 coding sequence is TGTGCCAGCAGCTTAGAAGGCTCCTACGAGCAGTACTTC. The full variable domain, completed using reference TRBV11-2 and TRBJ2-7, is EAGVAQSPRYKIIEKRQSVAFWCNPISGHATLYWYQQILGQGPKLLIQFQNNGVVDDSQLPKDRFSAERLKGVDSTLKIQPAKLEDSAVYLCASSLEGSYEQYFGPGTRLTVT.

The chain links TRBV15 to TRBJ1-3; tentatively, D is TRBD1 (5 bases). The CDR3 loop spans 16 amino acids. The V gene lost 0 bases and the J gene lost 4 bases, with 13 bases spanning the gap. The germline V gene has CDR1 LNHNV and CDR2 YYDKDF (reference sequence). In nucleotides, the CDR3 is TGTGCCACCAGCAGAGATTTACAGGTAGACGGAAACACCATATATTTT. Amino acids: CATSRDLQVDGNTIYF.

The chain is built from TRBV28 and TRBJ2-3; the D gene could be TRBD1 or TRBD2 (5 bases each). The germline V gene encodes CDR1 MDHEN and CDR2 SYDVKM. This CDR3 comprises 15 residues. Here the CDR3 reads CAIRAASTRTDTQYF. CDR3 sequence (DNA): TGTGCTATCAGGGCGGCTAGCACCCGCACAGATACGCAGTATTTT.

The V and J genes are TRBV5-1 and TRBJ1-1; D perhaps matches TRBD1 (6 bases). CDR1 and CDR2 from the germline V gene are SGHRS and YFSETQ. The ends were cut back, 2 bases at V and 5 bases at J, with 16 bases in the middle. This CDR3 is 15 amino acids long. The CDR3 DNA follows: TGCGCCAGCAGCTTTATTGGGGGCCGGGGAACTGAAGCTTTCTTT. It codes for CASSFIGGRGTEAFF.

V is TRBV4-1 and J is TRBJ2-1; the D gene is possibly TRBD1 (6 bases). The CDR3 length is 15 residues. CDR1 and CDR2 (germline): MGHRA, YSYEKL. V was trimmed by 1 base and J by 6 bases, leaving 13 bases between them. CDR3 DNA: TGCGCCAGCAGCCAAGGCCCCGGACAGCTCAATGAGCAGTTCTTC. Its translation: CASSQGPGQLNEQFF.

The table lists this clone with a count of one. This chain links TRBV27 with TRBJ2-3; TRBD2 aligns across 9 bases. CDR1 MNHEY and CDR2 SMNVEV come from the germline V gene (reference sequence). The CDR3 consists of 16 residues. The J segment lost 10 bases and the V segment lost 6 bases, leaving 17 bases of the junction unmatched. DNA for the CDR3: TGTGCCAGCAGGGGTTCTAGCGGGATGGACCCAGGAGCGCAGTATTTT. This gives the protein CASRGSSGMDPGAQYF.

The chain has TRBV10-3 and TRBJ2-2; no clear D. The CDR3 length is 15 residues. V dropped 3 bases and J dropped 6 bases, with 14 bases sitting between them. Per the germline V gene, CDR1 is ENHRY and CDR2 is SYGVKD. This chain's CDR3 is CAISDELAIPGELFF. Here the CDR3 DNA reads TGTGCCATCAGTGACGAGTTAGCAATACCCGGGGAGCTGTTTTTT.

The chain recombines TRBV6-5 with TRBJ2-2; no definite D call. CDR1 and CDR2 (germline): MNHEY, SVGAGI. The CDR3 runs 13 residues. With 7 bases removed from V and 3 bases from J, the gap between germline ends came to 9 bases. CDR3 sequence: CASKLVYTGELFF. The DNA of the CDR3 is TGTGCCAGCAAATTGGTTTACACCGGGGAGCTGTTTTTT.

The gene calls are TRBV4-1 and TRBJ2-3, with D tentatively TRBD2 (6 bases). The germline gives CDR1 MGHRA, CDR2 YSYEKL. The length of the CDR3 is 12 residues. Trimming cost V 3 bases and J 10 bases, with 11 bases left between them. CDR3 region: CASSQQSGSQYF. The CDR3 DNA sequence: TGCGCCAGCAGCCAGCAAAGCGGGTCGCAGTATTTT.

This clone appeared a few times. The CDR3 loop reads CASKPDISYEQYF. The DNA for the CDR3 is TGTGCCAGCAAGCCGGACATATCCTACGAGCAGTACTTC. The genes are TRBV6-5 and TRBJ2-7, with D possibly TRBD1 on 5 matching bases. V gave up 7 bases and J gave up 1 base, with 11 bases separating them. The CDR3 consists of 13 residues. The germline CDR1 and CDR2 sequences are MNHEY and SVGAGI.

The chain combines TRBV13 with TRBJ2-7; a weak D match, TRBD1 (6 bases). CDR1 is PRHDT, CDR2 FYEKMQ, per germline (reference sequence). Trimming took off 5 bases at V and 2 bases at J, with 16 bases between the two ends. The CDR3 sequence is 15 residues long. DNA of the CDR3: TGTGCCAGCAGCAAGACGGGACACCTAACCTACGAGCAGTACTTC. This translates into CASSKTGHLTYEQYF.